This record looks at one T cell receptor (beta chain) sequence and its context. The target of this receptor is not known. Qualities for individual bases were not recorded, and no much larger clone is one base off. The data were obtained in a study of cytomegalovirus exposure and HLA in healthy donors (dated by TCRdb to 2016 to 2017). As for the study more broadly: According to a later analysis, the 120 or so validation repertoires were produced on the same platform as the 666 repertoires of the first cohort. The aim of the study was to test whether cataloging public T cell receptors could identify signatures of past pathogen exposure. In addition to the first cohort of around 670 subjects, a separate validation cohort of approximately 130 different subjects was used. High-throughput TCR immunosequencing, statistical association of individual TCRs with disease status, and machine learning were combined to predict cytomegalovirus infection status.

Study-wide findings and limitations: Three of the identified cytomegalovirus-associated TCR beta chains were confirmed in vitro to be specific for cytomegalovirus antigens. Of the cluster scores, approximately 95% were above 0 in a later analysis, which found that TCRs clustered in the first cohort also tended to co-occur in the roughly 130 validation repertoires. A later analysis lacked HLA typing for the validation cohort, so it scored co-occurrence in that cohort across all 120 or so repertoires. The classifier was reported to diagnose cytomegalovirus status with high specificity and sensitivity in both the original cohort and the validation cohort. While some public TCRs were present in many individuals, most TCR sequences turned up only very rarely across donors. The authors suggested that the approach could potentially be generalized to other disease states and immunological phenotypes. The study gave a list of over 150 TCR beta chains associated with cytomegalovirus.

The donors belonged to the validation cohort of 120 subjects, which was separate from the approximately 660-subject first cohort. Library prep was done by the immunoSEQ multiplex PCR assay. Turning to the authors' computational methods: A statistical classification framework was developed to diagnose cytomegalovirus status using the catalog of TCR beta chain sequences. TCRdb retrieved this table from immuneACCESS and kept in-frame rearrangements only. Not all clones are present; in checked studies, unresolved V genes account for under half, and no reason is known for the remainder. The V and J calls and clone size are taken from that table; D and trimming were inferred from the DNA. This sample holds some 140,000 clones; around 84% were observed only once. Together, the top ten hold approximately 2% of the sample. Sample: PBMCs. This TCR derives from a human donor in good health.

The CDR3 in this case is CASSPEQTQYF. The DNA reads TGTGCCAGCTCACCAGAGCAGACCCAGTACTTC. This receptor chain uses TRBV18 and TRBJ2-5; the D segment cannot be called with confidence. The CDR3 spans 11 residues, from the cysteine through the phenylalanine. The CDR3 DNA has 33 bases and is translated from base 1. Trimming at the junction amounts to 2 bases on V and 6 bases on J, and the germline ends lie 4 bases apart. From a lookup of the germline V gene, CDR1 and CDR2 are KGHSH and LQKENI. With all but the CDR3 taken from the reference TRBV18 and TRBJ2-5 genes, the full variable domain is: NAGVMQNPRHLVRRRGQEARLRCSPMKGHSHVYWYRQLPEEGLKFMVYLQKENIIDESGMPKERFSAEFPKEGPSILRIQQVVRGDSAAYFCASSPEQTQYFGPGTRLLVL.